Following are 3 T cell receptor beta chains from one sample sequenced in a study of blood T cell repertoires in COVID-19. Measured with immunoSEQ multiplex PCR; TCRdb has only the in-frame clones, and not every one. The profile shows 150,000 to 200,000 clones, over 70% of them singletons. The source material was peripheral blood. These receptors all stem from a man in his 60s with active or convalescent COVID-19.

V gene TRBV5-4 combines with J gene TRBJ1-2, with TRBD1 matching over 8 bases. The V gene end was trimmed by 0 bases and the J gene end by 3 bases; junction bases not matched to a gene: 7. From germline, CDR1 is SGHNT and CDR2 YYREEE (reference sequence). The CDR3 is 16 amino acids. The chain's CDR3 is CASSLAGRTGYYGYTF. In DNA form, the CDR3 reads TGTGCCAGCAGCTTGGCCGGTAGGACAGGGTACTATGGCTACACCTTC.

This sequence joins TRBV18 and TRBJ1-4; D remains ambiguous. CDR1 and CDR2 (germline): KGHSH, LQKENI. CDR3 length equals 12 residues. The V end was cut by 3 bases, the J end by 8 bases, with 7 bases between. CDR3 sequence: CASSPQQEKLFF. The CDR3 DNA is TGTGCCAGCTCACCCCAACAGGAAAAACTGTTTTTT.

This clone was detected only once. The gene calls are TRBV10-3 and TRBJ2-1, with 12 bases fitting TRBD2. The junction had 4 bases not matched to a gene; V was cut back by 4 bases and J by 6 bases. Germline CDR1 reads ENHRY; CDR2 reads SYGVKD. The CDR3 loop spans 15 amino acids. The CDR3 is CAISGGLAGSNEQFF. DNA of the CDR3: TGTGCCATCAGTGGAGGACTAGCGGGAAGCAATGAGCAGTTCTTC.